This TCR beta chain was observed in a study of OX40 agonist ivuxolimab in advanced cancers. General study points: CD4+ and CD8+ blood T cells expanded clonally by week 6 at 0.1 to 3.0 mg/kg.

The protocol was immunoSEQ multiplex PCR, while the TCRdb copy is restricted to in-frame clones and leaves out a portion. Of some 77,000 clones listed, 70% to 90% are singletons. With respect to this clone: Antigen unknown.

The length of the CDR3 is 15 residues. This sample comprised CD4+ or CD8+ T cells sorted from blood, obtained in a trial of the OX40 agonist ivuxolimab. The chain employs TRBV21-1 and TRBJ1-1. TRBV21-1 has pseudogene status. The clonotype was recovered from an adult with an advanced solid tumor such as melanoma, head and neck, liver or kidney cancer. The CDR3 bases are TGTGCCAGCAGCAATGTGGGTGGGGGGGTGTGTGAAGCTTTCTTT. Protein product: CASSNVGGGVCEAFF.